This is a list of T cell receptor beta chains from one sample in a study of Graves' ophthalmopathy and Graves' hyperthyroidism. TCRdb ran MiXCR on the multiplex PCR reads and lists one entry per CDR3 protein. The sample includes 300,000 or so distinct CDR3 sequences, roughly 15% seen only once; the top ten take 12%. Source material: peripheral blood. Every receptor here comes from an adult man with Graves' ophthalmopathy. The CDR3 runs from the conserved cysteine through the conserved F or W.

CDR3: CASSYDGTVYGYTF
V: TRBV6-2/TRBV6-3
J: TRBJ1-2

CDR3: CASSLGFGTSTYEQYF
V: TRBV7-8
J: TRBJ2-7

CDR3: CASSWTGAYEQYF
V: TRBV12-3/TRBV12-4
J: TRBJ2-7

CDR3: CASSIGDYGYTF
V: TRBV19
J: TRBJ1-2

CDR3: CSARDSGHSSYNSPLHF
V: TRBV20-1
J: TRBJ1-6

CDR3: CASILSGGDTQYF
V: TRBV12-3/TRBV12-4
J: TRBJ2-3

CDR3: CATSRKPVTDSNTGELFF
V: TRBV15
J: TRBJ2-2

CDR3: CSARDGGLNTGELFF
V: TRBV20-1
J: TRBJ2-2

CDR3: CASSLTSGQSYEQYF
V: TRBV27
J: TRBJ2-7

CDR3: CASSLTGLVGITEAFF
V: TRBV27
J: TRBJ1-1

CDR3: CASDREVNSPLHF
V: TRBV2
J: TRBJ1-6

CDR3: CASSLGDRATEAFF
V: TRBV12-3/TRBV12-4
J: TRBJ1-1

CDR3: CASSTSRGETQYF
V: TRBV18
J: TRBJ2-5

CDR3: CSARPSGPLSYEQYF
V: TRBV20-1
J: TRBJ2-7

CDR3: CASSWTSRQETQYF
V: TRBV6-5
J: TRBJ2-5

CDR3: CASSFWGANTEAFF
V: TRBV28
J: TRBJ1-1

CDR3: CASGSGGAVNYGYTF
V: TRBV6-1
J: TRBJ1-2

CDR3: CASSLGYAQFLETQYF
V: TRBV7-2
J: TRBJ2-5

CDR3: CAWSVVTSGNTGELFF
V: TRBV30
J: TRBJ2-2

CDR3: CASTKSWAASEAFF
V: TRBV6-2/TRBV6-3
J: TRBJ1-1

CDR3: CASSYSGRRNTEAFF
V: TRBV6-5
J: TRBJ1-1

CDR3: CSADPGGNQPQHF
V: TRBV20-1
J: TRBJ1-5

CDR3: CASSVEGAYGYTF
V: TRBV5-1
J: TRBJ1-2

CDR3: CASSYSSGFGELFF
V: TRBV6-2/TRBV6-3
J: TRBJ2-2

CDR3: CASSESSNQPQHF
V: TRBV6-1
J: TRBJ1-5

CDR3: CATSRDLGRMTEAFF
V: TRBV15
J: TRBJ1-1